This record covers a single T cell receptor (beta chain). This sample was included in a study of T cell responses to AZD1222 COVID-19 vaccine. The germline V gene encodes CDR1 SEHNR and CDR2 FQNEAQ (reference sequence). CDR3 length: 15 amino acids. V lost 0 bases and J 3 bases, leaving 9 bases between the germline ends. Sequencing was performed with immunoSEQ multiplex PCR; in TCRdb, only in-frame clones are kept and a portion is missing. Of 150,000 or so clones listed, roughly 90% are singletons. This receptor was obtained from an adult in good health. This specimen was peripheral blood, taken on day 0 of AZD1222 vaccination. This sequence joins TRBV7-9 and TRBJ1-5, with a weak D call TRBD1 (6 bases). CDR3 loop: CASSLADRNNQPQHF. The CDR3 bases are TGTGCCAGCAGCTTAGCCGACAGGAACAATCAGCCCCAGCATTTT.